The source of this T cell receptor (beta chain) is a study of blood T cell repertoires in COVID-19. Across the study: Italy, Spain and the United States were the sources of the convalescent and acute COVID-19 samples.

CDR3 length equals 14 residues. Trimming stripped 6 bases from V and 4 bases from J, with 16 bases between. Germline lookup yields CDR1 LGHDT and CDR2 YNNKEL (reference sequence). Assay: immunoSEQ multiplex PCR; the TCRdb copy retains only in-frame clones and omits some. Of about 110,000 clones listed, more than 70% are singletons. V and J are TRBV3-1 (or the pseudogene TRBV3-2) and TRBJ2-7, with a possible D match to TRBD1 (5 bases). The origin of this receptor is a woman in her 50s with acute or convalescent COVID-19. The sample consisted of peripheral blood. The CDR3 sequence: CASSQRGSAYEQYF. Written as DNA, the CDR3 is TGTGCCAGCAGTCAAAGGGGAAGCGCGTACGAGCAGTACTTC.